This TCR beta chain was recovered during a study of response to subunit inactivated influenza vaccine (dated by TCRdb to 2017 to 2018). With respect to the entire study: To follow how T cells responded to a trivalent subunit inactivated influenza vaccine, the researchers relied on deep quantitative profiling of the T cell receptor repertoire. Results the study describes overall, beyond this receptor: It was suggested by the authors that each seasonal influenza vaccination may recruit only a limited number of new T cells.

Points on this clonotype: Which antigen it targets is not known. There are no base qualities to consult, and no much larger clone falls within one base.

Library generation was performed with RT-PCR. The data were produced on an Illumina HiSeq 2500. TCRdb handled the public reads itself, with Q25 trimming in fastp and clone calling in MiXCR, and kept productive beta chains. Rows with one shared CDR3 protein collapse into an entry with the most common genes and DNA. A total of around 530,000 distinct CDR3 sequences appear in this sample, 10% to 15% of them only once. In total, the top ten clones hold roughly 10% of the sample. The V end loses 7 bases and the J end loses 7 bases, and a stretch of 17 bases separates them. The CDR3 starts with the cysteine, ends with the phenylalanine, and has 14 residues. Just the 42-base CDR3 DNA is kept, in frame starting at base 1. The germline V gene yields MDHEN for CDR1 and SYDVKM for CDR2.

The chain was built from TRBV28 and TRBJ1-5, with the D segment identity uncertain. This specimen was PBMCs from blood, taken on the day of vaccination. The TCR was taken from a man aged 50-59 years who received an inactivated influenza vaccine. Donor details come from another sample of the same person, matched by shared clones. The CDR3 region has the sequence CASTPSRRGQPQHF. The DNA sequence reads TGTGCCAGCACCCCCTCCAGGAGAGGACAGCCCCAGCATTTT.